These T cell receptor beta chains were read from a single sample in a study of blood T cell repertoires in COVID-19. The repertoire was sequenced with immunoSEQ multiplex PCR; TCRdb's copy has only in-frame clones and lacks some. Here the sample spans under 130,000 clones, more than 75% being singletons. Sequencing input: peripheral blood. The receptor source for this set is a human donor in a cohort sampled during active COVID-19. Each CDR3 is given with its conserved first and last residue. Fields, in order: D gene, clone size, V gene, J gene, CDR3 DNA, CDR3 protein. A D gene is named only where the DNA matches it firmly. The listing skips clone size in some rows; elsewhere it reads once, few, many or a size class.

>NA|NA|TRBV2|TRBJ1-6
TGTGCCAGCAGTGTACAAGGGGCCGATAATTCACCCCTCCACTTT
CASSVQGADNSPLHF
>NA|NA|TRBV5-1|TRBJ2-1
TGCGCCAGCAGCCTGACTCCTCCTAATTACAATGAGCAGTTCTTC
CASSLTPPNYNEQFF
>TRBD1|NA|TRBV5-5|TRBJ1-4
TGTGCCAGCAGCTGGGACAGGAGCAATGAAAAACTGTTTTTT
CASSWDRSNEKLFF
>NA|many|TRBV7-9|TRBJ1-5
TGTGCCAGCAGCTTAAGCGGGGCCCCCAATCAGCCCCAGCATTTT
CASSLSGAPNQPQHF
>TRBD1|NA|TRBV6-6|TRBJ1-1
TGTGCCAGCAGCACCGGGACAGCGCGCCCTGAAGCTTTCTTT
CASSTGTARPEAFF
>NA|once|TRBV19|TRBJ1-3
TGTGCCAGTAGTACCCGACAGGCTCTCTCTGGAAACACCATATATTTT
CASSTRQALSGNTIYF
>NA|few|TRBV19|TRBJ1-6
TGTGCCAGTAGTCCGAGGGCGGGTGGGAATTCACCCCTCCACTTT
CASSPRAGGNSPLHF
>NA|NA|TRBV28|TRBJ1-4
TGTGCCAGCAGTCCACCGGAGGGTGCAACTAATGAAAAACTGTTTTTT
CASSPPEGATNEKLFF
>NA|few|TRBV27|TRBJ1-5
TGTGCCAGCAGTTTATCGAGCCCGACGGGGGGCTCAAAGCCCCAGCATTTT
CASSLSSPTGGSKPQHF
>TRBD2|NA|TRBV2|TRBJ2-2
TGTGCCAGCGGGGCCGGATTGCGGGGGTCCGGGGAGCTGTTTTTT
CASGAGLRGSGELFF
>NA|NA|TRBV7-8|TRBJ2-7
TGTGCCAGCAGCTTAGTAACAGGGAGGGTCTCCTACGAGCAGTACTTC
CASSLVTGRVSYEQYF
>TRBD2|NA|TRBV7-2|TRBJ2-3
TGTGCCAGCAGCTTAGTTGCTAGCGGGGGAGGCACAGATACGCAGTATTTT
CASSLVASGGGTDTQYF
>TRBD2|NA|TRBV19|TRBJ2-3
TGTGCCTCCCGGGGGGGGAACACAGATACGCAGTATTTT
CASRGGNTDTQYF
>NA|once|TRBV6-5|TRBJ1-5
TGTGCCAGCAGCTTGGACAGAAATCAGCCCCAGCATTTT
CASSLDRNQPQHF
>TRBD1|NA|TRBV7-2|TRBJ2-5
TGTGCCAGCAGCCTCCGGACAGGTCAAGAGACCCAGTACTTC
CASSLRTGQETQYF
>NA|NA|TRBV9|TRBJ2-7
TGTGCCAGCAGCGCAGACTCGTTCTCCTACGAGCAGTACTTC
CASSADSFSYEQYF
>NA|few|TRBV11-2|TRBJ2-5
TGTGCCAGCAGCCCGACAGTCCGGGAGACCCAGTACTTC
CASSPTVRETQYF
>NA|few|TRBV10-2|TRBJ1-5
TGCGCCAGCGCAGGGGATAGCAATCAGCCCCAGCATTTT
CASAGDSNQPQHF
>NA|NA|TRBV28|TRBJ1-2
TGTGCCAGCAGCCTTAACTATGGCTACACCTTC
CASSLNYGYTF
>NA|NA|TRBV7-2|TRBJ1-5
TGTGCCAGCACCCTAGAGACAGGGCCCCAGCATTTT
CASTLETGPQHF
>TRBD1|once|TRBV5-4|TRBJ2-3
TGTGCCAGCAGCCCGGACCGGGGACAGGGCACAGATACGCAGTATTTT
CASSPDRGQGTDTQYF
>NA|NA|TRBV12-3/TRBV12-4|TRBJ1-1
TGTGCCAGCAGTCTCGGTTTGTTCGCTGAAGCTTTCTTT
CASSLGLFAEAFF
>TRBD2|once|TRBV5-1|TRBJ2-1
TGCGCCAGCAGCCAGAGGACTAGCGGGAGTTATTACAATGAGCAGTTCTTC
CASSQRTSGSYYNEQFF
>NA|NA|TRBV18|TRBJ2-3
TGTGCCAGCTCACCAAATCCGGGCACAGATACGCAGTATTTT
CASSPNPGTDTQYF